Here is one T cell receptor beta chain with its context. This clonotype showed up many times. The target of this receptor is not known. Within one base of it there is no much larger clone, and no base qualities were kept. Lymph node samples were obtained from the axillary draining lymph nodes of breast cancer patients. Trimming takes 3 bases from V and 1 base from J, and the germline ends sit 11 bases apart. From the cysteine up to the phenylalanine, the CDR3 has a length of 16 residues. Just the 48-base CDR3 DNA is kept, in frame starting at base 1. Sequences KGHDR (CDR1) and SFDVKD (CDR2) are obtained from the germline V gene. The data were taken from a study of breast tumors, draining lymph nodes, adjacent tissues (dated by TCRdb to about 2016). Study-level background: The study compared TCR beta repertoires across tumor, adjacent nontumor tissue and axillary lymph nodes from breast cancer patients. The study aimed to assess the relationships and possible T-cell exchange between tumor, surrounding tissue and draining lymph node repertoires in human breast cancer.

Reads for this sample came from an Illumina HiSeq 2000. Multiplex PCR amplification was used to generate the TCR beta chain libraries. The amplified TCR beta chain products were analyzed by high-throughput sequencing. TCRdb reprocessed the public reads (quality trimming at Q25 with fastp, clone calling with MiXCR) and kept in-frame beta chains. One record per CDR3 amino acid sequence lists the most common genes and DNA. The sample has roughly 100,000 distinct CDR3 sequences on record, under 40% of them singletons. Around 6% of the sample belongs to the ten largest clones. What the work shows at the level of the full study, not this receptor alone: Tumors showed preferential V and J gene usage, and their T-cell repertoire diversity fell below that of lymph nodes yet above that of nontumor tissue. A scenario in which most tumor T cells derive from the lymph node and then expand within tumor tissue was judged to be consistent with the data. The study presented the conclusion that tumor T cells originate in lymph nodes as consistent with a hypothesis, not as something directly demonstrated. The similarity between tumor and nontumor tissue repertoires was significantly greater in luminal-like breast cancer than in basal-like breast cancer.

The chain couples TRBV24-1 to TRBJ2-2, with the D gene too uncertain to name. This clonotype was obtained from a female donor with breast cancer. Some clones in this sample may be carry-over from other donors' samples. Material for sequencing was axillary lymph node tissue. The CDR3 reads CATSDRLTLNTGELFF. At the DNA level, the sequence is TGTGCCACCAGTGATCGACTGACTTTGAACACCGGGGAGCTGTTTTTT.